The entry that follows covers one TCR beta chain sequence. Some clones are missing from TCRdb's copy, which holds only in-frame ones; the method was immunoSEQ multiplex PCR. The sample lists about 2.1 million clones; 90% to 95% were seen once. With 0 bases removed from V and 6 bases from J, the gap between germline ends came to 18 bases. The CDR3 totals 16 residues. The germline CDR1 and CDR2 sequences are LGHNA and YNFKEQ. The data derive from a study of shared clonotypes between healthy human individuals. CD45RO-negative, CCR7-positively selected cells formed the naive CD8 fraction, excluding terminally differentiated effector memory CD45RA+ cells.

The sequence came from a man between 18 and 35 years old in good health. Some clones in this sample may be carry-over from other donors' samples. Material: naive CD8+ T cells from PBMCs. J is TRBJ2-7 and V is TRBV4-2; TRBD2 is a possible D gene (6 bases). The CDR3 spells CASSQESGTFPLEQYF. The CDR3 nucleotides are TGTGCCAGCAGCCAAGAAAGTGGGACTTTCCCTCTCGAGCAGTACTTC.